This entry describes one T cell receptor (beta chain). Its specificity is unknown. Trimming took off 8 bases at V and 10 bases at J, with 15 bases between the two ends. The CDR3 has 12 residues. The data stem from a study of T cell responses to AZD1222 COVID-19 vaccine. Study details: It was second doses at about 4 or about 12 weeks that were pooled. Whole-study results and caveats: Recipients of AZD1222 seropositive at baseline numbered only 6 or 7. There were mostly white British donors and more females than males, and clonal diversity was possibly underestimated. With dominance at 160-218 and 743-854, vaccine-associated CD4 TCRs spanned spike.

Repertoires were generated with immunoSEQ multiplex PCR, while TCRdb's copy carries only in-frame clones and drops some. In the table there are 100,000 to 150,000 clones, around 89% of which are singletons. This clonotype originated in an adult in good health. The rearrangement uses TRBV12-3 or TRBV12-4 and TRBJ2-1, with D possibly being TRBD2 (5 bases). The sample here was peripheral blood, taken on day 0 of AZD1222 vaccination. The CDR3 spells CASSRRGSEQFF. For the CDR3, the DNA is TGTGCCAGCTCGCGTCGGGGAAGCGAGCAGTTCTTC.